The next 17 T cell receptor beta chains were all read from a single sample in a study of OX40 agonist ivuxolimab in advanced cancers. Profiled with immunoSEQ multiplex PCR; TCRdb holds only in-frame clones, not every one. The table includes approximately 69,000 clones, roughly 90% detected once. Sample: CD4+ or CD8+ T cells sorted from blood, taken in a trial of the OX40 agonist ivuxolimab. The receptors shown here come from an adult with an advanced solid tumor such as melanoma, head and neck, liver or kidney cancer.

This chain joins TRBV19 and TRBJ1-3; D not resolved. The CDR3 is 14 residues long. Germline-derived CDR1 and CDR2 are LNHDA and SQIVND (reference sequence). Trimming took off 7 bases at V and 0 bases at J, with 10 bases between the two ends. CDR3 protein: CASISHRSGNTIYF. The CDR3 nucleotides read TGTGCCAGTATTTCTCATCGCTCTGGAAACACCATATATTTT.

V usage is TRBV19 and J usage is TRBJ1-5, with 12 bases lining up with TRBD1. Per germline, CDR1 LNHDA and CDR2 SQIVND (reference sequence). Unmatched junction bases numbered 6, after V lost 5 bases and J lost 4 bases. The CDR3 contains 16 residues. The chain's CDR3 is CASSAGTGGGNQPQHF. The CDR3 DNA reads as TGTGCCAGTAGTGCGGGGACAGGGGGCGGGAATCAGCCCCAGCATTTT.

The V and J genes are TRBV5-6 and TRBJ2-1; the match to TRBD2 covers 11 bases. V shed 0 bases and J 8 bases; nucleotides not matched to a gene: 16. This CDR3 has 19 residues. The germline gives CDR1 SGHDT, CDR2 YYEEEE. DNA of the CDR3: TGTGCCAGCAGCTTGGTAGGCCCCTGGGCTAGCGGGAGGACAGATGAGCAGTTCTTC. It is translated as CASSLVGPWASGRTDEQFF. Based on the CDR3 plus reference TRBV5-6 and TRBJ2-1, the full variable domain is DAGVTQSPTHLIKTRGQQVTLRCSPKSGHDTVSWYQQALGQGPQFIFQYYEEEERQRGNFPDRFSGHQFPNYSSELNVNALLLGDSALYLCASSLVGPWASGRTDEQFFGPGTRLTVL.

This rearrangement joins TRBV28 to TRBJ2-2; D is unresolved. V was trimmed by 2 bases and J by 1 base, leaving 11 bases between them. Per the germline V gene, CDR1 is MDHEN and CDR2 is SYDVKM. The CDR3 runs 16 residues. In DNA form, the CDR3 reads TGTGCCAGCAGTTTAGATCAGGTGGGGAACACCGGGGAGCTGTTTTTT. It specifies CASSLDQVGNTGELFF.

The V gene is TRBV7-9, the J gene TRBJ2-7, with unresolved D. From germline, CDR1 is SEHNR and CDR2 FQNEAQ (reference sequence). The CDR3 is 12 amino acids. The ends were cut back, 8 bases at V and 0 bases at J, with 8 bases in the middle. The CDR3 DNA sequence: TGTGCCAGCGGGTTAAACTCCTACGAGCAGTACTTC. Encoded protein: CASGLNSYEQYF.

The rearrangement links TRBV5-1 to TRBJ2-5; TRBD2 matches 10 bases. The CDR3 is 18 amino acids. From germline, CDR1 is SGHRS and CDR2 YFSETQ. The junction had 12 bases not matched to a gene; V was cut back by 3 bases and J by 1 base. CDR3 amino acids: CASSSTGGTSGAQETQYF. The DNA for the CDR3 is TGCGCCAGCAGCTCGACCGGGGGAACTAGCGGGGCCCAAGAGACCCAGTACTTC.

The J gene is TRBJ1-2, the V gene TRBV6-5; D uncertain. The V and J ends lost 0 bases and 4 bases respectively, with 3 bases between them. Per germline, CDR1 MNHEY and CDR2 SVGAGI. CDR3 length: 12 residues. CDR3 DNA: TGTGCCAGCAGTTACTCGGGCTATGGCTACACCTTC. This translates into CASSYSGYGYTF.

This chain connects TRBV19 to TRBJ1-4; no definite D call. V was trimmed by 6 bases and J by 5 bases, leaving 31 bases between them. CDR3 length: 20 amino acids. The germline CDR1 and CDR2 sequences are LNHDA and SQIVND (reference sequence). CDR3 amino acids: CASRVSNYRGGGNWNEKLFF. The CDR3 DNA reads as TGTGCCAGTAGGGTGAGCAACTACCGGGGAGGCGGCAATTGGAATGAAAAACTGTTTTTT.

The chain links TRBV13 to TRBJ1-6; perhaps TRBD1 as D (5 bases). The germline V gene has CDR1 PRHDT and CDR2 FYEKMQ (reference sequence). This CDR3 spans 15 amino acids. V lost 5 bases and J 4 bases, leaving 12 bases between the germline ends. This CDR3 is CASSRMTAYNSPLHF. The CDR3 DNA reads TGTGCCAGCAGCCGCATGACAGCTTATAATTCACCCCTCCACTTT.

The rearrangement links TRBV30 to TRBJ2-7; TRBD1 aligns across 9 bases. CDR3 length: 15 amino acids. V lost 0 bases, J lost 9 bases, and 12 bases stayed unmatched. Germline assignment: CDR1 GTSNPN and CDR2 SVGIG (reference sequence). The CDR3 DNA reads as TGTGCCTGGAGTGTCCGTATTACAGGGGGCGAGGCGCAGTACTTC. Translation gives CAWSVRITGGEAQYF.

The CDR3 DNA reads TGTGCCAGCAGTCGGGGACAGGGGGATTCACCCCTCCACTTT. Protein product: CASSRGQGDSPLHF. This sequence joins TRBV6-5 and TRBJ1-6; 11 positions match TRBD1. The CDR3 contains 14 residues. Looked up from germline, CDR1 is MNHEY and CDR2 is SVGAGI. After removal of 5 bases from V and 8 bases from J, the junction contained 2 bases not matched to a gene.

The J gene is TRBJ2-3, the V gene TRBV7-3, with TRBD2 matching over 15 bases. Trimming cost V 5 bases and J 2 bases; bases outside gene matches: 5. Germline V CDR1 and CDR2: SGHTA, FQGTGA. The CDR3 has 17 amino acids. CDR3 sequence (DNA): TGTGCCAGCAGCACCCGGACTAGCGGGAGGGCCACAGATACGCAGTATTTT. The encoded protein is CASSTRTSGRATDTQYF. The whole variable domain, remainder taken from reference TRBV7-3 and TRBJ2-3, is GAGVSQTPSNKVTEKGKYVELRCDPISGHTALYWYRQSLGQGPEFLIYFQGTGAADDSGLPNDRFFAVRPEGSVSTLKIQRTERGDSAVYLCASSTRTSGRATDTQYFGPGTRLTVL.

This clone appeared a few times. This sequence joins TRBV19 and TRBJ1-5; tentative D call: TRBD1 (5 bases). Trimming shortened V by 6 bases and J by 2 bases, and 11 bases separated the two germline ends. Germline values: CDR1 LNHDA, CDR2 SQIVND (reference sequence). The CDR3 has 14 amino acids. CDR3 DNA sequence: TGTGCCAGTAGGAAAGACAGTGGCAATCAGCCCCAGCATTTT. As protein: CASRKDSGNQPQHF.

The gene calls are TRBV11-2 and TRBJ1-5; no definite D call. The CDR3 spans 15 residues. The germline gives CDR1 SGHAT, CDR2 FQNNGV. V was shortened by 3 bases and J by 2 bases, with 11 bases between the two germline ends. The CDR3 region is CASSLGEMGNQPQHF. Written as DNA, the CDR3 is TGTGCCAGCAGCTTGGGTGAAATGGGCAATCAGCCCCAGCATTTT.

V and J are TRBV18 and TRBJ2-7; D is undetermined. The V and J ends lost 0 bases and 4 bases respectively, with 7 bases between them. This CDR3 spans 13 amino acids. Germline values: CDR1 KGHSH, CDR2 LQKENI. DNA for the CDR3: TGTGCCAGCTCACCACCAAGCAGATACGAGCAGTACTTC. It specifies CASSPPSRYEQYF.

The rearrangement uses TRBV9 and TRBJ2-2; the D call may be TRBD1 or TRBD2 (6 bases each). Germline V CDR1 and CDR2: SGDLS, YYNGEE. The CDR3 runs to 14 residues. V was pared by 0 bases and J by 6 bases, with 9 bases between. CDR3 sequence (DNA): TGTGCCAGCAGCGTAGGAGGGGGGCCCGGGGAGCTGTTTTTT. Its translation is CASSVGGGPGELFF.

The chain uses TRBV10-3 and TRBJ2-1, with 11 bases aligning to TRBD2. J lost 5 bases, V lost 4 bases, and 1 base had no gene match. Per the germline V gene, CDR1 is ENHRY and CDR2 is SYGVKD. CDR3 size: 14 residues. The CDR3 DNA reads as TGTGCCATCAGTGGGACTAGCGGGCACAATGAGCAGTTCTTC. Protein: CAISGTSGHNEQFF.